These 26 T cell receptor beta chains were sequenced from one sample in a study of response to subunit inactivated influenza vaccine. Using its own MiXCR run on the RT-PCR reads, TCRdb lists one record per CDR3 protein. The data show 630,000 or so distinct CDR3 sequences, approximately 15% seen once. The sequenced sample was PBMCs from blood, obtained 11 to 12 days after vaccination. These receptors came from a man aged 45-65 years who received an inactivated influenza vaccine.

The chain joins TRBV11-2 to TRBJ1-1; D might be TRBD1 (6 bases). The CDR3 is made up of 15 amino acids. With 1 base removed from V and 4 bases from J, the gap between germline ends came to 13 bases. Germline CDR1 SGHAT, CDR2 FQNNGV. The DNA for the CDR3 is TGTGCCAGCAGCTTAGCAATACAGGGCGGCACTGAAGCTTTCTTT. As protein: CASSLAIQGGTEAFF.

This clonotype has a count of ten or more. The rearrangement uses TRBV28 and TRBJ1-1; D is possibly TRBD1 (5 bases). V was clipped by 5 bases and J by 7 bases, with 14 bases between them. CDR1 is MDHEN, CDR2 SYDVKM, per germline. This CDR3 has 13 residues. As DNA, the CDR3 is TGTGCCAGCAGTCCCCCGGGGCAGGGTGAAGCTTTCTTT. Its protein product is CASSPPGQGEAFF.

A few counts support this clonotype. This chain joins TRBV7-8 and TRBJ2-7; D is undetermined. This CDR3 has 13 residues. CDR1 SGHVS and CDR2 FQNEAQ come from the germline V gene. Trimming shortened V by 3 bases and J by 2 bases, and 8 bases separated the two germline ends. The CDR3 nucleotides are TGTGCCAGCAGCTTTCAGAGAACCTACGAGCAGTACTTC. Protein: CASSFQRTYEQYF.

The chain links TRBV6-2 or TRBV6-3 to TRBJ2-1; 14 nucleotides match TRBD2. After removal of 6 bases from V and 5 bases from J, the junction contained 9 bases not matched to a gene. CDR3 length: 17 amino acids. Germline CDR1 is MNHEY and CDR2 is SVGEGT. CDR3 residues: CASSTRLGLAGDNEQFF. DNA for the CDR3: TGTGCCAGCAGCACACGCTTGGGACTAGCGGGAGACAATGAGCAGTTCTTC.

This clonotype was seen a handful of times. V and J are TRBV11-2 and TRBJ2-1; 8 bases are shared with TRBD2. V lost 1 base and J lost 9; bases outside the gene matches: 11. Germline CDR1 is SGHAT and CDR2 is FQNNGV. This CDR3 contains 16 residues. The CDR3 loop reads CASSLGLMTSVVEQFF. The CDR3 DNA is TGTGCCAGCAGCTTAGGGCTCATGACTAGCGTAGTTGAGCAGTTCTTC.

This clonotype has only a few counts. V is TRBV4-3 and J is TRBJ2-5; D gene uncertain. Germline loops: CDR1 LGHNA, CDR2 YSLEER. CDR3 size: 14 residues. The V and J ends lost 0 bases and 7 bases respectively, with 12 bases between them. CDR3 sequence reads: CASSQDLVRWTQYF. The CDR3 DNA follows: TGCGCCAGCAGCCAAGATCTGGTCAGATGGACCCAGTACTTC.

This clonotype was seen many times. The rearrangement links TRBV5-1 to TRBJ2-5, with D maybe TRBD2 (6 bases). The germline CDR1 and CDR2 sequences are SGHRS and YFSETQ. Trimming shortened V by 4 bases and J by 2 bases, and 12 bases separated the two germline ends. CDR3 size: 14 residues. This chain's CDR3 is CASSEGTSQETQYF. CDR3 nucleotides: TGCGCCAGCAGCGAAGGGACTTCACAAGAGACCCAGTACTTC.

This chain links TRBV29-1 with TRBJ1-6; 9 bases align to TRBD1. With V trimmed by 4 bases and J by 5 bases, 0 bases remained unmatched. Germline CDR1 is SQVTM and CDR2 is ANQGSEA. CDR3 length: 13 amino acids. CDR3 sequence (DNA): TGCAGCGTTGGACAGGGGGATAATTCACCCCTCCACTTT. Translation: CSVGQGDNSPLHF. Looking up the rest from reference TRBV29-1 and TRBJ1-6 gives the full variable domain: SAVISQKPSRDICQRGTSLTIQCQVDSQVTMMFWYRQQPGQSLTLIATANQGSEATYESGFVIDKFPISRPNLTFSTLTVSNMSPEDSSIYLCSVGQGDNSPLHFGNGTRLTVT.

This clonotype occurred a few times. This chain links TRBV12-3 or TRBV12-4 with TRBJ1-1; tentative D call: TRBD1 (6 bases). The V and J ends lost 5 bases and 1 base respectively, with 17 bases between them. There are 16 residues in the CDR3. The CDR3 spells CASSPDRWRSNTEAFF. The CDR3 DNA follows: TGTGCCAGCAGTCCCGACAGGTGGAGGTCGAACACTGAAGCTTTCTTT.

This clonotype was seen repeatedly, ten times or more. V gene TRBV10-3 combines with J gene TRBJ2-1; 12 bases map to TRBD2. CDR1 ENHRY and CDR2 SYGVKD come from the germline V gene. Trimming took 10 bases from V and 6 from J; bases not matched to a gene: 4. The CDR3 spans 13 residues. The CDR3 region is CATLAGGGNEQFF. The CDR3 DNA follows: TGTGCCACCCTAGCGGGGGGGGGCAATGAGCAGTTCTTC.

In this sample, this clonotype turned up a few times. The chain employs TRBV24-1 and TRBJ2-3; D gene uncertain. This CDR3 comprises 15 residues. Trimming removed 1 base from V and 1 base from J, with 8 bases in between. Germline V gene data show CDR1 as KGHDR and CDR2 as SFDVKD. The CDR3 bases are TGTGCCACCAGTGATTTTCGGGTTGGCACAGATACGCAGTATTTT. The encoded protein is CATSDFRVGTDTQYF.

This chain links TRBV6-5 with TRBJ1-1, with a tentative D call TRBD1 (5 bases). Trimming removed 0 bases at V and 12 bases at J, with 17 bases between. CDR3 length: 14 amino acids. Germline V gene data show CDR1 as MNHEY and CDR2 as SVGAGI. The CDR3 region is CASSYSTASHGSFF. The CDR3 coding sequence is TGTGCCAGCAGTTACTCGACAGCCTCTCATGGCTCTTTCTTT.

This clonotype turned up a few times. This chain joins TRBV28 and TRBJ2-5; 11 positions match TRBD1. Germline V CDR1 and CDR2: MDHEN, SYDVKM. The V gene end was trimmed by 5 bases and the J gene end by 4 bases; junction bases not matched to a gene: 6. CDR3 size: 15 residues. In DNA form, the CDR3 reads TGTGCCAGCAGTCTGAGGACAGGGGGCAGAGAGACCCAGTACTTC. It codes for CASSLRTGGRETQYF.

There are many counts of this clonotype. This rearrangement joins TRBV12-3 or TRBV12-4 to TRBJ2-1; 14 nucleotides align to TRBD2. This CDR3 region has 14 residues. Losses at the gene ends were 3 bases for V and 9 bases for J; bases not matched to a gene: 1. CDR3 sequence reads: CASSFGLAGGEQFF. CDR3 DNA: TGTGCCAGCAGTTTCGGACTAGCGGGAGGTGAGCAGTTCTTC.

This clonotype was observed a handful of times. The chain recombines TRBV20-1 with TRBJ2-7; a possible D gene is TRBD2 (6 bases). There are 15 residues in the CDR3. Germline values: CDR1 DFQATT, CDR2 SNEGSKA (reference sequence). CDR3 sequence: CSATTPGLQRGEQYF. As DNA, the CDR3 is TGCAGCGCAACTACTCCGGGACTTCAACGTGGCGAGCAGTACTTC.

The rearrangement links TRBV5-1 to TRBJ2-3; D tentatively reads TRBD1 or TRBD2 (5 bases each). In germline, CDR1 is SGHRS, CDR2 YFSETQ. V lost 3 bases, J lost 5 bases, and 19 bases lay in between. CDR3 length: 16 amino acids. This CDR3 is CASSWTLGAGVDTQYF. The DNA of the CDR3 is TGCGCCAGCAGCTGGACGCTCGGGGCCGGGGTAGATACGCAGTATTTT.

The chain carries TRBV20-1 and TRBJ1-2; TRBD1 aligns across 7 bases. The germline CDR1 and CDR2 sequences are DFQATT and SNEGSKA (reference sequence). V trimming: 5 bases; J trimming: 8 bases; junction bases outside the gene matches: 8. The CDR3 consists of 12 residues. In DNA form, the CDR3 reads TGCAGTGCTTGGACAGGATCTGGAGGCTACACCTTC. It encodes CSAWTGSGGYTF.

This clonotype has only a few counts. The rearrangement uses TRBV28 and TRBJ2-2; 8 nucleotides align to TRBD2. This CDR3 contains 15 residues. Germline-derived CDR1 and CDR2 are MDHEN and SYDVKM. Unmatched junction bases numbered 5, after V lost 1 base and J lost 7 bases. CDR3 sequence (DNA): TGTGCCAGCAGTTTATCCGGGGGGGGAAGCGGGGAGCTGTTTTTT. As protein: CASSLSGGGSGELFF.

The chain employs TRBV2 and TRBJ1-4; D ambiguous. Looked up from germline, CDR1 is SNHLY and CDR2 is FYNNEI. This CDR3 is built from 11 residues. Trimming took 7 bases from V and 10 from J, leaving 10 bases between them. The CDR3 DNA sequence: TGTGCCAGCAACGAACAAGGAAAACTGTTTTTT. This translates into CASNEQGKLFF.

CDR3 nucleotides: TGCGCCAGCAGCTCGGGACTAGCGGGAGACGGTGAGCAGTACTTC. Amino acid sequence: CASSSGLAGDGEQYF. The chain links TRBV5-1 to TRBJ2-7, with TRBD2 matching 14 bases. With 3 bases clipped from V and 7 bases from J, the junction kept 6 bases outside the gene matches. Germline V CDR1 and CDR2: SGHRS, YFSETQ. The CDR3 is 15 residues long.

The genes are TRBV7-3 and TRBJ2-3, with no clear D. CDR1 is SGHTA and CDR2 is FQGTGA in the germline V gene. The CDR3 runs to 15 residues. The V end lost 0 bases, the J end lost 5 bases, and 12 bases lay between the germline ends. Here the CDR3 reads CASSLTISQRDTQYF. As DNA, the CDR3 is TGTGCCAGCAGCTTAACGATAAGTCAACGAGATACGCAGTATTTT.

This chain joins TRBV6-2 or TRBV6-3 and TRBJ2-2; no clear D. From germline, CDR1 is MNHEY and CDR2 SVGEGT. The V end was cut by 2 bases, the J end by 0 bases, with 10 bases between. This CDR3 is built from 16 residues. DNA of the CDR3: TGTGCCAGCAGTTACGGCATTACCACGAACACCGGGGAGCTGTTTTTT. Protein sequence: CASSYGITTNTGELFF.

V gene TRBV6-1 combines with J gene TRBJ1-4, with TRBD1 as a possible D gene (6 bases). V lost 4 bases to trimming and J lost 1 base, with 10 bases between them. In germline, CDR1 is MNHNS, CDR2 SASEGT. The CDR3 extends over 15 amino acids. The CDR3 spells CASSVLQGTNEKLFF. CDR3 in DNA: TGTGCCAGCAGTGTCCTACAGGGAACTAATGAAAAACTGTTTTTT.

The rearrangement joins TRBV9 to TRBJ2-2; 14 nucleotides match TRBD2. Trimming cost V 4 bases and J 7 bases; bases outside gene matches: 6. The CDR3 is 16 amino acids. The germline V gene has CDR1 SGDLS and CDR2 YYNGEE. The CDR3: CASSPGLAGVNGELFF. The CDR3 DNA reads TGTGCCAGCAGCCCGGGACTAGCGGGAGTTAACGGGGAGCTGTTTTTT.

This clonotype was picked up many times. V usage is TRBV29-1 and J usage is TRBJ2-3, with 11 bases that match TRBD2. Trimming took 1 base from V and 4 from J; bases not matched to a gene: 4. There are 15 residues in the CDR3. Germline lookup yields CDR1 SQVTM and CDR2 ANQGSEA. This CDR3 reads CSVEASGGPPDTQYF. The CDR3 bases are TGCAGCGTTGAAGCTAGCGGGGGGCCCCCAGATACGCAGTATTTT.

This clonotype was recorded at least ten times. The chain joins TRBV11-2 to TRBJ1-2, with TRBD1 identical over 10 bases. CDR1 and CDR2 (germline): SGHAT, FQNNGV. The CDR3 is 14 residues long. The trim removed 5 bases at V and 3 bases at J, leaving 3 bases unmatched. The CDR3 reads CASSQGTGDYGYTF. In DNA form, the CDR3 reads TGTGCCAGCAGCCAGGGGACAGGGGACTATGGCTACACCTTC.